The 10 T cell receptor beta chains reported below all come from one sample, sequenced in a study of Graves' ophthalmopathy and Graves' hyperthyroidism. Scientists amplified the TCR beta CDR3 regions from RNA transcripts. First-round RT-PCR with HTBI primers preceded a second-round multiplex PCR. TCRdb re-called the multiplex PCR reads through MiXCR, storing one row per CDR3 protein. Seen here are about 620,000 distinct CDR3 sequences, 22% observed once, and the top ten hold approximately 6.5%. Sequencing input: peripheral blood. The source is a woman between 18 and 29 years old with stable Graves' hyperthyroidism. Some clones in this sample may be carry-over from other donors' samples.

This clonotype was counted ten times or more. The junction and the germline gene differ at one end; a read error may be behind it. The chain is built from TRBV19 and TRBJ1-2; no reliable D call. The V gene's germline CDR1 is LNHDA and CDR2 SQIVND (reference sequence). This CDR3 is 15 amino acids long. CDR3 region: CASRGPYSTIYGYAF. The DNA of the CDR3 is TGTGCCAGTAGAGGGCCGTACAGTACAATCTATGGCTACGCCTTC.

This chain uses TRBV20-1 with TRBJ1-1; D is unclear. Germline-derived CDR1 and CDR2 are DFQATT and SNEGSKA (reference sequence). V was cut by 3 bases and J by 3 bases, with 26 bases left in between. CDR3 length: 18 residues. CDR3 residues: CSARGRSKEMRMYTEAFF. The DNA for the CDR3 is TGCAGTGCTAGGGGAAGGTCGAAAGAGATGAGGATGTACACTGAAGCTTTCTTT.

The V call is TRBV29-1, the J call TRBJ2-5; the D gene is possibly TRBD1 (5 bases). This CDR3 is 14 amino acids long. Germline CDR1 reads SQVTM; CDR2 reads ANQGSEA. The V gene lost 1 base and the J gene lost 5 bases, with 14 bases spanning the gap. The DNA for the CDR3 is TGCAGCGTTGAAGGAGGTCAGGGATGGGAGACCCAGTACTTC. Its protein product is CSVEGGQGWETQYF.

This clonotype was seen repeatedly, ten times or more. The J gene is TRBJ1-3, the V gene TRBV9; weak D call: TRBD1 (6 bases). This CDR3 contains 19 residues. The V end was cut by 0 bases, the J end by 0 bases, with 19 bases between. CDR1 and CDR2 from the germline V gene are SGDLS and YYNGEE. This chain's CDR3 is CASSVVGGQPTSSGNTIYF. The CDR3 coding sequence is TGTGCCAGCAGCGTAGTGGGGGGCCAACCTACAAGCTCTGGAAACACCATATATTTT.

This clonotype was observed at least ten times. This chain uses TRBV20-1 with TRBJ2-5; D remains unclear. Trimming stripped 2 bases from V and 1 base from J, with 20 bases between. Germline V gives CDR1 DFQATT, CDR2 SNEGSKA (reference sequence). CDR3 length: 17 residues. CDR3 in DNA: TGCAGTGCTAGATTTGAAATCATCACAGCAATCCAAGAGACCCAGTACTTC. Translation: CSARFEIITAIQETQYF.

This clonotype showed up many times. The V and J genes are TRBV29-1 and TRBJ1-2; D call uncertain. This CDR3 has 15 residues. Germline assignment: CDR1 SQVTM and CDR2 ANQGSEA. V was cut by 1 base and J by 4 bases, with 16 bases left in between. CDR3 coding DNA: TGCAGCGTTGAAGTTCGGCTCGCCGCCGTCTATGGCTACACCTTC. Residues: CSVEVRLAAVYGYTF.

This chain connects TRBV5-1 to TRBJ2-7, with TRBD1 matching over 10 bases. Losses at the gene ends were 3 bases for V and 4 bases for J; bases not matched to a gene: 10. Germline V gene sequence: CDR1 SGHRS, CDR2 YFSETQ. This CDR3 is 16 amino acids long. The CDR3 sequence is CASSSQPGQGGYEQYF. CDR3 coding DNA: TGCGCCAGCAGCTCCCAACCCGGACAGGGGGGGTACGAGCAGTACTTC.

The J gene is TRBJ1-1, the V gene TRBV6-1, with a weak D call TRBD1 (6 bases). Trimming stripped 6 bases from V and 4 bases from J, with 18 bases between. The CDR3 loop spans 15 amino acids. Germline loops: CDR1 MNHNS, CDR2 SASEGT. The CDR3 DNA reads TGTGCCAGCAGGGATAGGGGGGGCGCGGGCACTGAAGCTTTCTTT. Residues: CASRDRGGAGTEAFF.

The chain uses TRBV6-1 and TRBJ1-1; tentatively, D is TRBD1 (6 bases). Trimming stripped 4 bases from V and 1 base from J, with 13 bases between. This CDR3 region has 15 residues. Germline CDR1 is MNHNS and CDR2 is SASEGT. In DNA, the CDR3 is TGTGCCAGCAGTGCAATGACAGGACCGAACACTGAAGCTTTCTTT. As protein: CASSAMTGPNTEAFF.

V and J are TRBV7-8 and TRBJ2-7; 9 bases agree with TRBD2. With V trimmed by 2 bases and J by 6 bases, 8 bases remained unmatched. CDR1 and CDR2 from the germline V gene are SGHVS and FQNEAQ. The CDR3 extends over 15 amino acids. CDR3 nucleotides: TGTGCCAGCAGCTTAATGACTAGCGGTACAGGCGAGCAGTACTTC. Protein sequence: CASSLMTSGTGEQYF.